The source of this TCR beta chain is a study of T cells in Graves' hyperthyroidism and ophthalmopathy. Germline lookup yields CDR1 GTSNPN and CDR2 SVGIG (reference sequence). Unmatched junction bases numbered 4, after V lost 2 bases and J lost 1 base. This CDR3 comprises 15 residues. RNA transcripts were the template for amplifying TCR beta CDR3 regions. The study used the HTBI primer set for a first-round RT-PCR of the TCR CDR3. TCRdb recomputed calls from the multiplex PCR reads with MiXCR, one row per CDR3 protein. Found here are about 640,000 distinct CDR3 sequences, about 20% of them singletons; the top ten hold more than 30%. This clonotype appeared a few times.

The TCR was taken from a man younger than 40 with Graves' ophthalmopathy. The J gene is TRBJ2-3, the V gene TRBV30; 9 bases fit TRBD2. Material for sequencing was blood. CDR3 coding DNA: TGTGCCTGGAGTAGCCTAGCGGGACGCACAGATACGCAGTATTTT. It yields the protein CAWSSLAGRTDTQYF.